This T cell receptor (beta chain) is drawn from a study of blood T cell repertoires in COVID-19. The V segment lost 7 bases and the J segment 2 bases; nucleotides outside the gene matches: 8. This CDR3 contains 16 residues. In germline, CDR1 is SNHLY, CDR2 FYNNEI. Original processing notes: Cell counts per sample came from amplifying reference gene primers. Sequencing was performed with immunoSEQ multiplex PCR; in TCRdb, only in-frame clones are kept and a portion is missing. V and J calls and clone size follow that table, whereas D and trimming were derived from the DNA. Of about 300,000 clones listed, about 90% are singletons.

Sample: peripheral blood. The sequence came from a woman in her thirties with COVID-19, enrolled during active disease. The chain carries TRBV2 and TRBJ2-3; 11 bases align to TRBD2. CDR3 in DNA: TGTGCCAGCACCTTCGGGACTAGCGGATTCACAGATACGCAGTATTTT. Protein product: CASTFGTSGFTDTQYF.